The 20 T cell receptor beta chains presented below share a single source sample, sequenced in a study of T-cell reconstitution after alpha-beta-depleted transplantation in children. Preparation of the TCRbeta library involved a method that used unique molecular identifiers. TCRdb analysed the PCR reads with MiXCR anew, one entry per CDR3 protein. The sample shows around 410,000 distinct CDR3 sequences, around 9.9% of them seen only once. The sequenced sample was PBMCs from the stem cell graft donor, obtained from the stem cell graft. These receptors all come from a human donor who donated a stem cell graft to a child with acute myeloid leukemia.

This clonotype was seen more than once but under ten times. The rearrangement uses TRBV30 and TRBJ1-2; a possible D gene is TRBD1 (5 bases). V lost 0 bases, J lost 8 bases, and 13 bases lay in between. CDR1 GTSNPN and CDR2 SVGIG come from the germline V gene (reference sequence). The CDR3 loop spans 13 amino acids. CDR3 bases: TGTGCCTGGAGTGTACTAAGGGACGTGGGCTACACCTTC. Its protein is CAWSVLRDVGYTF.

The genes are TRBV5-1 and TRBJ1-2; 7 bases agree with TRBD1. The length of the CDR3 is 15 residues. The J segment lost 3 bases and the V segment lost 5 bases, leaving 10 bases of the junction unmatched. Germline V CDR1 and CDR2: SGHRS, YFSETQ. The CDR3 DNA reads TGCGCCAGCAGGCGGGCAGGGGGTGAAGACTATGGCTACACCTTC. Its protein product is CASRRAGGEDYGYTF.

This sequence joins TRBV2 and TRBJ1-1, with no clear D. Germline V gene lookup returns CDR1 SNHLY and CDR2 FYNNEI. This CDR3 is 13 amino acids long. V lost 7 bases to trimming and J lost 1 base, with 10 bases between them. CDR3 DNA sequence: TGTGCCAGCACCCTGACCTCGAACACTGAAGCTTTCTTT. Translation: CASTLTSNTEAFF.

The V and J genes are TRBV20-1 and TRBJ1-4; 7 positions match TRBD1. Germline CDR1 is DFQATT and CDR2 is SNEGSKA (reference sequence). V gave up 0 bases and J gave up 11 bases; unmatched junction bases: 9. This CDR3 is built from 14 residues. CDR3 coding DNA: TGCAGTGCTAGAGATCCAGGGGGATTGGTTAAACTGTTTTTT. Translated: CSARDPGGLVKLFF.

The gene calls are TRBV6-1 and TRBJ2-1, with 8 bases fitting TRBD2. CDR3 length: 17 residues. V gave up 2 bases and J gave up 0 bases; unmatched junction bases: 6. CDR1 and CDR2 from the germline V gene are MNHNS and SASEGT. CDR3 in amino acids: CASSELGRASSYNEQFF. In nucleotides, the CDR3 is TGTGCCAGCAGTGAACTCGGGAGGGCCAGCTCCTACAATGAGCAGTTCTTC.

In this sample, this clonotype turned up a few times. The chain joins TRBV20-1 to TRBJ1-1, with TRBD1 identical over 9 bases. J was trimmed by 1 base and V by 3 bases; bases with no gene match: 3. This CDR3 has 14 amino acids. The germline V gene has CDR1 DFQATT and CDR2 SNEGSKA (reference sequence). The CDR3 region has the DNA TGCAGTGCTAGGGGACAGGGTTCGAACACTGAAGCTTTCTTT. Protein product: CSARGQGSNTEAFF.

V and J are TRBV30 and TRBJ1-1; D is ambiguous. V lost 2 bases, J lost 5 bases, and 12 bases lay in between. This CDR3 contains 13 residues. The germline V gene has CDR1 GTSNPN and CDR2 SVGIG (reference sequence). The CDR3 protein is CAWSRDGRTEAFF. CDR3 coding DNA: TGTGCCTGGAGTCGTGACGGGAGGACTGAAGCTTTCTTT. The complete variable domain, with remaining parts taken from reference TRBV30 and TRBJ1-1, reads SQTIHQWPATLVQPVGSPLSLECTVEGTSNPNLYWYRQAAGRGLQLLFYSVGIGQISSEVPQNLSASRPQDRQFILSSKKLLLSDSGFYLCAWSRDGRTEAFFGQGTRLTVV.

This clonotype was seen ten or more times. The chain uses TRBV20-1 and TRBJ1-1; no clear D. The germline V gene has CDR1 DFQATT and CDR2 SNEGSKA (reference sequence). CDR3 length: 12 residues. V shed 3 bases and J shed 2 bases, with 7 bases lying between them. CDR3 in amino acids: CSASAPNTEAFF. The CDR3, as DNA: TGCAGTGCTAGTGCCCCAAACACTGAAGCTTTCTTT.

The sample holds many counts of this clonotype. The chain uses TRBV5-1 and TRBJ2-7, with 8 bases matching TRBD1. Germline assignment: CDR1 SGHRS and CDR2 YFSETQ. CDR3 length equals 14 residues. The trim removed 6 bases at V and 0 bases at J, leaving 5 bases unmatched. CDR3 sequence reads: CASTRDRSSYEQYF. In DNA, the CDR3 is TGCGCCAGCACCCGGGACAGGAGCTCCTACGAGCAGTACTTC.

This clonotype was observed a few times. V and J are TRBV15 and TRBJ2-5; D assignment may be TRBD1 or TRBD2 (5 bases each). The germline V and J ends were trimmed by 1 base and 5 bases, with 11 bases remaining between them. Germline V CDR1 and CDR2: LNHNV, YYDKDF (reference sequence). The CDR3 consists of 14 residues. CDR3 in amino acids: CATSRVGDGETQYF. The DNA of the CDR3 is TGTGCCACCAGCAGAGTAGGGGACGGCGAGACCCAGTACTTC. The whole variable domain, filled in from reference TRBV15 and TRBJ2-5, reads DAMVIQNPRYQVTQFGKPVTLSCSQTLNHNVMYWYQQKSSQAPKLLFHYYDKDFNNEADTPDNFQSRRPNTSFCFLDIRSPGLGDTAMYLCATSRVGDGETQYFGPGTRLLVL.

This clonotype was recorded many times. The rearrangement joins TRBV6-2 or TRBV6-3 to TRBJ1-1; no firm D call. This CDR3 is 13 amino acids long. The germline V gene encodes CDR1 MNHEY and CDR2 SVGEGT. Trimming took off 7 bases at V and 5 bases at J, with 14 bases between the two ends. The CDR3 nucleotides read TGTGCCAGCACCCCATTTGGGAGTACTGAAGCTTTCTTT. It encodes CASTPFGSTEAFF.

The sample holds many counts of this clonotype. The V call is TRBV20-1, the J call TRBJ2-7; no definite D call. The CDR3 totals 12 residues. V was trimmed by 0 bases and J by 2 bases, leaving 5 bases between them. Germline lookup yields CDR1 DFQATT and CDR2 SNEGSKA (reference sequence). The CDR3 loop is CSARDRAYEQYF. The CDR3 region has the DNA TGCAGTGCTAGAGACCGGGCCTACGAGCAGTACTTC.

Only a few counts were recorded for this clonotype. The V and J genes are TRBV5-1 and TRBJ2-6; D unresolved. CDR3 length: 16 residues. CDR1 and CDR2 from the germline V gene are SGHRS and YFSETQ. With 0 bases removed from V and 5 bases from J, the gap between germline ends came to 12 bases. The CDR3: CASSLDQVSWANVLTF. For the CDR3, the DNA is TGCGCCAGCAGCTTGGATCAGGTTTCGTGGGCCAACGTCCTGACTTTC. The variable domain in full, with the rest retrieved from reference TRBV5-1 and TRBJ2-6, is KAGVTQTPRYLIKTRGQQVTLSCSPISGHRSVSWYQQTPGQGLQFLFEYFSETQRNKGNFPGRFSGRQFSNSRSEMNVSTLELGDSALYLCASSLDQVSWANVLTFGAGSRLTVL.

This clonotype came up a few times. V gene TRBV3-1 combines with J gene TRBJ1-1; a possible D gene is TRBD1 (5 bases). V was pared by 1 base and J by 5 bases, with 8 bases between. The V gene's germline CDR1 is LGHDT and CDR2 YNNKEL (reference sequence). The CDR3 consists of 13 residues. The CDR3 region has the DNA TGTGCCAGCAGCCAAGTCGAGGGGACTGAAGCTTTCTTT. This encodes CASSQVEGTEAFF.

This clonotype has more than one count but fewer than ten. The CDR3: CASSPLAGNTYEQYF. The CDR3 DNA is TGTGCCAGCAGCCCTCTAGCGGGAAACACCTACGAGCAGTACTTC. The rearrangement uses TRBV7-9 and TRBJ2-7, with 9 positions matching TRBD2. Trimming at V came to 5 bases and at J to 2 bases, leaving 7 bases not matched to a gene. This CDR3 is built from 15 residues. Germline values: CDR1 SEHNR, CDR2 FQNEAQ (reference sequence).

This clonotype was seen a few times. J is TRBJ1-5 and V is TRBV24-1, with D unclear. V lost 12 bases and J lost 4, with 3 bases in between. Germline lookup yields CDR1 KGHDR and CDR2 SFDVKD. This CDR3 spans 9 amino acids. The CDR3 DNA follows: TGTGCCCCAAATCAGCCCCAGCATTTT. Protein: CAPNQPQHF.

This CDR3 is CSPRSSYEQYV. The CDR3 DNA follows: TGCAGCCCTCGGTCCTCCTACGAGCAGTACGTC. V and J are TRBV29-1 and TRBJ2-7; D is unclear. V lost 8 bases and J 0 bases, leaving 8 bases between the germline ends. The length of the CDR3 is 11 residues. CDR1 is SQVTM, CDR2 ANQGSEA, per germline.

The rearrangement links TRBV5-1 to TRBJ2-3, with 8 bases that match TRBD2. Germline V CDR1 and CDR2: SGHRS, YFSETQ. The CDR3 is made up of 14 amino acids. V was pared by 7 bases and J by 1 base, with 5 bases of the junction left unmatched. The CDR3 is CASRRGGGTDTQYF. Written as DNA, the CDR3 is TGCGCCAGCCGCCGGGGGGGCGGCACAGATACGCAGTATTTT. The full variable domain, rest sourced from reference TRBV5-1 and TRBJ2-3, is KAGVTQTPRYLIKTRGQQVTLSCSPISGHRSVSWYQQTPGQGLQFLFEYFSETQRNKGNFPGRFSGRQFSNSRSEMNVSTLELGDSALYLCASRRGGGTDTQYFGPGTRLTVL.

This clonotype was counted only a few times. At one of its ends the junction is not consistent with the germline gene, which may arise from a read error. V and J are TRBV7-7 and TRBJ2-7; no firm D call. The CDR3 has 14 amino acids. In germline, CDR1 is SSHAT, CDR2 FNYEAQ (reference sequence). CDR3 region: CASSPRASSYEQYF. The CDR3 nucleotides are TGTGCTAGCAGCCCCCGAGCGAGCTCCTACGAGCAGTACTTC.

V is TRBV5-1 and J is TRBJ1-6, with TRBD1 as a possible D gene (5 bases). With 2 bases removed from V and 3 bases from J, the gap between germline ends came to 9 bases. The CDR3 sequence is 15 residues long. Germline CDR1 SGHRS, CDR2 YFSETQ. This CDR3 is CASSFTGDYNSPLHF. The CDR3 bases are TGCGCCAGCAGCTTTACAGGAGACTATAATTCACCCCTCCACTTT.